This T cell receptor beta chain was captured by sequencing in a study of T cells in Graves' hyperthyroidism and ophthalmopathy. Amplification of TCR beta CDR3 regions was performed using RNA transcripts as template. TCR CDR3 regions were first amplified by RT-PCR with HTBI primers. One entry per CDR3 protein, called by TCRdb with MiXCR from the multiplex PCR reads. The data hold 450,000 to 600,000 distinct CDR3 sequences, with nearly 20% observed a single time. Study outcomes and limitations: Most thyroid clonotypes expanded above 0.001 appeared in blood too.

This clonotype was detected ten times or more. Its specificity is unknown. V lost 3 bases, J lost 10 bases, and 13 bases lay in between. The CDR3 loop spans 13 amino acids. Per the germline V gene, CDR1 is MDHEN and CDR2 is SYDVKM. This chain joins TRBV28 and TRBJ2-1; a possible D gene is TRBD1 (5 bases). Sequenced: blood. This TCR was sampled from a man between 40 and 49 years old with Graves' ophthalmopathy. The CDR3 here is CASSFDSREEQFF. DNA of the CDR3: TGTGCCAGCAGTTTTGACAGCAGGGAAGAGCAGTTCTTC.